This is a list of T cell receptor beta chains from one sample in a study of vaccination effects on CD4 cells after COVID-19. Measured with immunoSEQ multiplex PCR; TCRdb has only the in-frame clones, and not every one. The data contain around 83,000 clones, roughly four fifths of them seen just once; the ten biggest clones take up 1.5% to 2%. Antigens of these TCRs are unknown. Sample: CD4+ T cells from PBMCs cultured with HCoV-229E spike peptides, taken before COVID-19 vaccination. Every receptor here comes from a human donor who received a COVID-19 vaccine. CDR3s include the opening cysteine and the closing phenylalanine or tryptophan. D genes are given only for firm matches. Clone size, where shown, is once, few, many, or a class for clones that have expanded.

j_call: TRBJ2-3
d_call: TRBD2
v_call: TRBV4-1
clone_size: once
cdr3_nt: TGCGCCAGCAGCTCGAGCGGGGGAACCACAGATACGCAGTATTTT
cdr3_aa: CASSSSGGTTDTQYF

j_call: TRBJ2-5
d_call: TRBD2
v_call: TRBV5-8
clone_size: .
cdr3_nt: TGTGCCAGCAGCCCAGGACTAGCGGTGGGAGAGACCCAGTACTTC
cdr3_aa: CASSPGLAVGETQYF

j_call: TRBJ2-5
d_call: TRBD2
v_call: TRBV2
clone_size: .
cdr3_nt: TGTGCCAGCCATTATAGCGGGAGTCAAGAGACCCAGTACTTC
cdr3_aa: CASHYSGSQETQYF

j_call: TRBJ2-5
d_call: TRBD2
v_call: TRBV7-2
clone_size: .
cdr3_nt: TGTGCCAGCAGCCTAAGGGGCCTAGCGGGGGAAGAGACCCAGTACTTC
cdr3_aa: CASSLRGLAGEETQYF

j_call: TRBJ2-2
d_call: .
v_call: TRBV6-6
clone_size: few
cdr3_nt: TGTGCCAGCAGTCTTCTTGGCCGCCGGGAGCTGTTTTTT
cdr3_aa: CASSLLGRRELFF

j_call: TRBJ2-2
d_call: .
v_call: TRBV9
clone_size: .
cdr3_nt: TGTGCCAGCAGCGTAGGGTCCGGGGGCAACACCGGGGAGCTGTTTTTT
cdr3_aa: CASSVGSGGNTGELFF

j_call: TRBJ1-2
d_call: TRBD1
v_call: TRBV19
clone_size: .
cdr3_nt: TGTGCCAGTAGTAACCCAACAGGGGGTTTTAACTATGGCTACACCTTC
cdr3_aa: CASSNPTGGFNYGYTF

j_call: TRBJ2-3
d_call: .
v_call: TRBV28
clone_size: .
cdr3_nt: TGTGCCAGCAGTTTAAGAGATTTCACAGATACGCAGTATTTT
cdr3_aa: CASSLRDFTDTQYF

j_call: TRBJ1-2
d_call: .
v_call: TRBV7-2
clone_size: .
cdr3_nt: TGTGCCAGCAGCTTAGACGGGGCTGGGTATGGCTACACCTTC
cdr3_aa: CASSLDGAGYGYTF

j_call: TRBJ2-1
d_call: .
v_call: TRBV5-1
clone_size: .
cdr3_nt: TGCGCCAGCAGCTTGGATTCAGCTTACAATGAGCAGTTCTTC
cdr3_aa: CASSLDSAYNEQFF

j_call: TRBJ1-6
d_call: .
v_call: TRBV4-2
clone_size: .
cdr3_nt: TGTGCCAGCAGCCAAGAGGCACAGGGCAATTCACCCCTCCACTTT
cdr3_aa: CASSQEAQGNSPLHF

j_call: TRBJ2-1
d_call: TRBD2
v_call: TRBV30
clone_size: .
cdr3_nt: TGTGCCTGGACCCGTCGCGGGGGGTACAATGAGCAGTTCTTC
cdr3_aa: CAWTRRGGYNEQFF

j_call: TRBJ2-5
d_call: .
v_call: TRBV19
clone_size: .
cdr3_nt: TGTGCCAGTAGTCCAGGGGACCAAGAGACCCAGTACTTC
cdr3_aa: CASSPGDQETQYF

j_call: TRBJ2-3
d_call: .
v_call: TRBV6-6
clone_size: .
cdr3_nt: TGTGCCAGCAGTTACTCCCGGGGGCTGTCAGATACGCAGTATTTT
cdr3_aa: CASSYSRGLSDTQYF

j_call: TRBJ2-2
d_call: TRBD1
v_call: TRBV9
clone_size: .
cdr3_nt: TGTGCCAGCAGCCTGTGGACAGGAAACACCGGGGAGCTGTTTTTT
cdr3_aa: CASSLWTGNTGELFF

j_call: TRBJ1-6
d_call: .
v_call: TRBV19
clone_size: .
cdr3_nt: TGTGCCAGTAGGCGGACAGAAAATTCACCCCTCCACTTT
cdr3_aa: CASRRTENSPLHF

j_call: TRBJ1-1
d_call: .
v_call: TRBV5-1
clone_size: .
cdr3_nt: TGCGCCAGCAGCTTGGAGGGGCCTGAAGCTTTCTTT
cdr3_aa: CASSLEGPEAFF

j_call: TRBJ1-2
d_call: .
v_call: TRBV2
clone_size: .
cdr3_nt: TGTGCCAGCAGTGAGGACGCAGCCTATGGCTACACCTTC
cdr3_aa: CASSEDAAYGYTF

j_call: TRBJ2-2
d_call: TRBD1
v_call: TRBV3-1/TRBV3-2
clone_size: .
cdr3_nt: TGTGCCAGCAGCCAAGGGCAGGGGGTCAACACCGGGGAGCTGTTTTTT
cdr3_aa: CASSQGQGVNTGELFF

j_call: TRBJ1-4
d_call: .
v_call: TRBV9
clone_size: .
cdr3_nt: TGTGCCAGCAGCGTAGATTTGGGGGGCGCAGGAAAACTGTTTTTT
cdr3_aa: CASSVDLGGAGKLFF

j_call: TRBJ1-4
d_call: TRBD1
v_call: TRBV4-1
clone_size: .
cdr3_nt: TGCGCCAGCAGCCAAAGGCCAGGACAGGTGGAGAATGAAAAACTGTTTTTT
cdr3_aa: CASSQRPGQVENEKLFF

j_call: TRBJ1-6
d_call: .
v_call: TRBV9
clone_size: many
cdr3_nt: TGTGCCAGCAGCGTAGCCGGGGGGGACTCACCCCTCCACTTT
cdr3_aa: CASSVAGGDSPLHF

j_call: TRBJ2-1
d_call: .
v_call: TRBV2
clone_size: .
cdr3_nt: TGTGCCAGCAAAGTAGCGGCTCTTAATGAGCAGTTCTTC
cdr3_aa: CASKVAALNEQFF

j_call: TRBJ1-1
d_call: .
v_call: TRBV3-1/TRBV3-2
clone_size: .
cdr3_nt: TGTGCCAGCAGCCAAGATTTGAGGAGACTTGAAGCTTTCTTT
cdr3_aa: CASSQDLRRLEAFF

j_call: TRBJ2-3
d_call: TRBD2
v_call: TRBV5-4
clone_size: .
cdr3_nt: TGTGCCAGCAGCTTGGGTGGGACTAGGGCTGACACGCAGTATTTT
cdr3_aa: CASSLGGTRADTQYF

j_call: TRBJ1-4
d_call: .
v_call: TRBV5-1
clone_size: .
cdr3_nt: TGCGCCAGCAGCGCCGCGCATACTTCGGAAAAACTGTTTTTT
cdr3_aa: CASSAAHTSEKLFF